Sequencing of this T cell receptor beta chain was carried out in a study of T-cell reconstitution after alpha-beta-depleted transplantation in children. With regard to this clonotype: What it binds is unknown.

Preparing the TCRbeta library involved the use of unique molecular identifiers. Each CDR3 protein gets one entry after TCRdb re-called the PCR reads with MiXCR. Here the sample spans about 870,000 distinct CDR3 sequences, 15% to 20% being singletons. Overall study results and limits: At one year after transplant, newly produced T cells mostly accounted for T-cell counts and diversity. About two months after transplant, alpha-beta T cells reportedly came from several hundred expanded graft clones.

Germline V lookup: CDR1 MGHRA, CDR2 YSYEKL. V was shortened by 2 bases and J by 1 base, with 17 bases between the two germline ends. This CDR3 has 18 residues. Sample: PBMCs, mostly from graft donor cells, taken 360 days after TCRalphabeta/CD19-depleted stem cell transplant. The TCR sequence derives from a male patient between 5 and 17 years old who had a stem cell transplant for acute lymphoblastic leukemia, so the T cells may come from the graft donor. The V and J genes are TRBV4-1 and TRBJ2-2; possibly TRBD2 for D (6 bases). The CDR3 here is CASSQPGLTGLNTGELFF. Written as DNA, the CDR3 is TGCGCCAGCAGCCAACCGGGACTCACCGGCCTGAACACCGGGGAGCTGTTTTTT.